This entry describes one T cell receptor beta chain. The sample belongs to a study of patients and donors after allogeneic stem cell transplantation. This CDR3 spans 16 amino acids. From germline, CDR1 is SGHVS and CDR2 FNYEAQ. V lost 4 bases and J lost 1; bases outside the gene matches: 7. TCRdb re-called the RT-PCR reads through MiXCR, storing one row per CDR3 protein. Among approximately 200,000 distinct CDR3 sequences listed, 41% were seen once. This receptor was taken from a human donor who was either an allogeneic HSCT recipient or a stem cell or donor lymphocyte infusion donor (not recorded which). It is not recorded whose cells these are; they may come from a transplant donor. The material sequenced was blood, either unsorted or a sorted T cell fraction (not recorded which). The rearrangement uses TRBV7-6 and TRBJ2-3; 8 nucleotides match TRBD2. The CDR3 DNA sequence: TGTGCCAGCAGCTCCCCGGGGGGGCGGCGCACAGATACGCAGTATTTT. Protein: CASSSPGGRRTDTQYF.